The rows below give T cell receptor beta chains drawn from one sample of a study of blood T cell repertoires in COVID-19. This table comes from immunoSEQ multiplex PCR, and its TCRdb copy is limited to in-frame clones, with some not included. The data contain hundreds of thousands of clones, about 82% of them singletons. The specimen sequenced was peripheral blood. These receptors originate from a woman older than 75 with acute or convalescent COVID-19. Both conserved end residues are part of each CDR3. A D gene is named only where the DNA matches it firmly. The size field is filled for only some rows; it gives once, few, many or a size class.

v_call: TRBV3-1/TRBV3-2; clone_size: few; cdr3_length: 14; j_call: TRBJ1-1; d_call: -; cdr3_aa: CASRGRGIYTEAFF; cdr3_nt: TGTGCCAGCAGGGGGAGGGGAATCTACACTGAAGCTTTCTTT
v_call: TRBV5-6; clone_size: -; cdr3_length: 14; j_call: TRBJ1-2; d_call: -; cdr3_aa: CASSLSGQIYGYTF; cdr3_nt: TGTGCCAGCAGCCTTTCCGGACAGATCTATGGCTACACCTTC
v_call: TRBV15; clone_size: -; cdr3_length: 16; j_call: TRBJ1-3; d_call: -; cdr3_aa: CATSRDPGGSGNTIYF; cdr3_nt: TGTGCCACCAGCAGAGATCCGGGTGGCTCTGGAAACACCATATATTTT
v_call: TRBV27; clone_size: -; cdr3_length: 14; j_call: TRBJ2-7; d_call: -; cdr3_aa: CASSHGGDSYEQYF; cdr3_nt: TGTGCCAGCAGCCATGGGGGCGACTCCTACGAGCAGTACTTC
v_call: TRBV28; clone_size: -; cdr3_length: 15; j_call: TRBJ2-5; d_call: TRBD1; cdr3_aa: CASSSRDSLEETQYF; cdr3_nt: TGTGCCAGCAGTTCCCGGGACAGCCTAGAAGAGACCCAGTACTTC
v_call: TRBV6-6; clone_size: -; cdr3_length: 12; j_call: TRBJ2-7; d_call: TRBD2; cdr3_aa: CASASGAYEQYF; cdr3_nt: TGTGCCAGCGCCAGCGGGGCTTACGAGCAGTACTTC
v_call: TRBV6-5; clone_size: -; cdr3_length: 14; j_call: TRBJ2-1; d_call: TRBD2; cdr3_aa: CASSASIPGTSGFF; cdr3_nt: TGTGCCAGCAGCGCTTCTATCCCCGGGACTAGTGGGTTCTTC
v_call: TRBV29-1; clone_size: once; cdr3_length: 13; j_call: TRBJ2-7; d_call: -; cdr3_aa: CSVDVGGGYEQYF; cdr3_nt: TGCAGCGTTGATGTCGGTGGAGGTTACGAGCAGTACTTC
v_call: TRBV2; clone_size: -; cdr3_length: 15; j_call: TRBJ1-1; d_call: -; cdr3_aa: CASRITAGDLTEAFF; cdr3_nt: TGTGCCAGCAGAATTACCGCCGGAGACCTCACTGAAGCTTTCTTT
v_call: TRBV7-2; clone_size: few; cdr3_length: 15; j_call: TRBJ1-6; d_call: -; cdr3_aa: CASSYKQTINSPLHF; cdr3_nt: TGTGCCAGCAGCTACAAACAAACGATTAATTCACCCCTCCACTTT
v_call: TRBV27; clone_size: -; cdr3_length: 22; j_call: TRBJ1-2; d_call: TRBD1; cdr3_aa: CASSFLGLRTGTGAQKSIGYTF; cdr3_nt: TGTGCCAGCAGTTTTTTAGGGCTGAGGACAGGGACAGGCGCGCAAAAAAGCATCGGCTACACCTTC
v_call: TRBV16; clone_size: -; cdr3_length: 18; j_call: TRBJ1-4; d_call: TRBD1; cdr3_aa: CASSLRTGGAGTNEKLFF; cdr3_nt: TGTGCCAGCAGCCTTCGGACAGGGGGCGCGGGAACTAATGAAAAACTGTTTTTT
v_call: TRBV6-1; clone_size: -; cdr3_length: 16; j_call: TRBJ2-5; d_call: TRBD1; cdr3_aa: CASSEMSGGALETQYF; cdr3_nt: TGTGCCAGCAGTGAAATGTCAGGGGGCGCCTTAGAGACCCAGTACTTC
v_call: TRBV11-2; clone_size: -; cdr3_length: 13; j_call: TRBJ2-2; d_call: -; cdr3_aa: CASSLDVSGELFF; cdr3_nt: TGTGCCAGCAGCTTAGATGTATCCGGGGAGCTGTTTTTT
v_call: TRBV18; clone_size: -; cdr3_length: 15; j_call: TRBJ2-7; d_call: TRBD2; cdr3_aa: CASSPTSRSSYEQYF; cdr3_nt: TGTGCCAGCTCTCCGACTAGCCGAAGCTCCTACGAGCAGTACTTC
v_call: TRBV29-1; clone_size: -; cdr3_length: 13; j_call: TRBJ1-1; d_call: -; cdr3_aa: CSVDRGRNTEAFF; cdr3_nt: TGCAGCGTTGACAGGGGCCGGAACACTGAAGCTTTCTTT
v_call: TRBV3-1/TRBV3-2; clone_size: -; cdr3_length: 15; j_call: TRBJ1-1; d_call: TRBD1; cdr3_aa: CASSQESRGLTEAFF; cdr3_nt: TGTGCCAGCAGCCAAGAGTCCAGGGGGCTTACTGAAGCTTTCTTT
v_call: TRBV3-1/TRBV3-2; clone_size: -; cdr3_length: 18; j_call: TRBJ2-1; d_call: -; cdr3_aa: CASSQEVGPPSSYNEQFF; cdr3_nt: TGTGCCAGCAGCCAAGAGGTCGGCCCTCCTAGCTCCTACAATGAGCAGTTCTTC
v_call: TRBV5-5; clone_size: -; cdr3_length: 15; j_call: TRBJ2-7; d_call: TRBD1; cdr3_aa: CASSLGQGAYYEQYF; cdr3_nt: TGTGCCAGCAGCTTGGGGCAGGGGGCCTACTACGAGCAGTACTTC
v_call: TRBV19; clone_size: few; cdr3_length: 16; j_call: TRBJ1-5; d_call: -; cdr3_aa: CASWGGQLGGAQPQHF; cdr3_nt: TGTGCCAGCTGGGGGGGCCAACTGGGTGGCGCTCAGCCCCAGCATTTT
v_call: TRBV5-1; clone_size: -; cdr3_length: 15; j_call: TRBJ2-3; d_call: TRBD2; cdr3_aa: CASSTSGTNTDTQYF; cdr3_nt: TGCGCCAGCTCCACCAGCGGGACTAACACAGATACGCAGTATTTT
v_call: TRBV5-4; clone_size: -; cdr3_length: 14; j_call: TRBJ1-1; d_call: -; cdr3_aa: CASSEQIENTEAFF; cdr3_nt: TGTGCCAGCAGCGAACAGATAGAGAACACTGAAGCTTTCTTT
v_call: TRBV18; clone_size: -; cdr3_length: 14; j_call: TRBJ1-5; d_call: -; cdr3_aa: CASSPAGGYQPQHF; cdr3_nt: TGTGCCAGCTCACCAGCAGGTGGGTATCAGCCCCAGCATTTT
v_call: TRBV9; clone_size: -; cdr3_length: 20; j_call: TRBJ1-4; d_call: TRBD1; cdr3_aa: CASSVEYRGRFWTTNEKLFF; cdr3_nt: TGTGCCAGCAGCGTAGAGTACAGGGGACGGTTTTGGACAACTAATGAAAAACTGTTTTTT
v_call: TRBV7-8; clone_size: -; cdr3_length: 16; j_call: TRBJ2-3; d_call: TRBD2; cdr3_aa: CASSYRAGDGTDTQYF; cdr3_nt: TGTGCCAGCAGCTACCGGGCGGGGGATGGCACAGATACGCAGTATTTT
v_call: TRBV3-1/TRBV3-2; clone_size: -; cdr3_length: 16; j_call: TRBJ2-1; d_call: TRBD1; cdr3_aa: CASSQDGTETYNEQFF; cdr3_nt: TGTGCCAGCAGCCAAGATGGGACAGAGACGTACAATGAGCAGTTCTTC
v_call: TRBV6-5; clone_size: once; cdr3_length: 14; j_call: TRBJ1-1; d_call: TRBD1; cdr3_aa: CASQGQGVRTEAFF; cdr3_nt: TGTGCCAGCCAGGGACAGGGGGTTAGAACTGAAGCTTTCTTT
v_call: TRBV5-5; clone_size: -; cdr3_length: 12; j_call: TRBJ1-1; d_call: TRBD1; cdr3_aa: CASSLGDSEAFF; cdr3_nt: TGTGCCAGCAGCTTAGGGGACAGTGAAGCTTTCTTT